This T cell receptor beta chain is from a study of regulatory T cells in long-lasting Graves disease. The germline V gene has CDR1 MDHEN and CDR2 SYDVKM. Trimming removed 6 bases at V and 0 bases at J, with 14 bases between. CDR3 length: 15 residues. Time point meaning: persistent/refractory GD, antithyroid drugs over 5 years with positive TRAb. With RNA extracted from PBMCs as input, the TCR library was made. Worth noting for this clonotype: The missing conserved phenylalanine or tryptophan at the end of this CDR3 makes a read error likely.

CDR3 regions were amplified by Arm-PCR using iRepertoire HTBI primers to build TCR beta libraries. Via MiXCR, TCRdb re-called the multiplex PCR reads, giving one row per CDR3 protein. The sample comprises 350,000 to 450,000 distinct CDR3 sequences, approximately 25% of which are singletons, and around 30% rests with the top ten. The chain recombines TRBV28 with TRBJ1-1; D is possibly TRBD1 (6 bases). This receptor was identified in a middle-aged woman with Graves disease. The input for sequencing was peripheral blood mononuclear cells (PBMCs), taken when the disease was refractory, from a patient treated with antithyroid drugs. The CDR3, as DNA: TGTGCCAGCAGCTTGAGGGGGGAATTGAACACTGAAGCTTTCCTT. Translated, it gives CASSLRGELNTEAFL.